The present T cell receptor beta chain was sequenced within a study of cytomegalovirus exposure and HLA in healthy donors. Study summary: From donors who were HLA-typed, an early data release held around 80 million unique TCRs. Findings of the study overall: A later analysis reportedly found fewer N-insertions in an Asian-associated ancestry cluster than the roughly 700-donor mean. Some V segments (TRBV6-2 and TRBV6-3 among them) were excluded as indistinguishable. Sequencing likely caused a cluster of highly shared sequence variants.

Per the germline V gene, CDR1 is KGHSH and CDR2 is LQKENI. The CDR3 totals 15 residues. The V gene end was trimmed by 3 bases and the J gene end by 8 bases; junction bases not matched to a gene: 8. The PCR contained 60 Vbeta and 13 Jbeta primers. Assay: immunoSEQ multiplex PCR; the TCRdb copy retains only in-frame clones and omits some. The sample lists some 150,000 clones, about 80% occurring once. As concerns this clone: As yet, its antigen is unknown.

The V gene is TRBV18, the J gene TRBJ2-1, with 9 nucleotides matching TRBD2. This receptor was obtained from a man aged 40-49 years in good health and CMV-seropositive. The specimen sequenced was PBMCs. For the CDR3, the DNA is TGTGCCAGCTCACCGGGACTAGCCCTTGGGGATGAGCAGTTCTTC. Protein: CASSPGLALGDEQFF.